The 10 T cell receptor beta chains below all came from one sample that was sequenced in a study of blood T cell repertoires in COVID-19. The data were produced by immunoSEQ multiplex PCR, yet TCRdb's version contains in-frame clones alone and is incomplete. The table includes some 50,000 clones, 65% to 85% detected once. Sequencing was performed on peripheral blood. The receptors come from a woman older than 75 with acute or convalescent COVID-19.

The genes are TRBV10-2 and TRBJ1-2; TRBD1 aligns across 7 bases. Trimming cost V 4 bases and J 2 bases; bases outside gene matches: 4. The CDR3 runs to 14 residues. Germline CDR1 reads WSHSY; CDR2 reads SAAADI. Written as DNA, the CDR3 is TGCGCCAGCAGTGGACAGGGCTCGAACTATGGCTACACCTTC. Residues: CASSGQGSNYGYTF.

The CDR3 reads CASSELAGGPSQYF. In nucleotides, the CDR3 is TGTGCCAGCAGTGAACTAGCGGGGGGGCCATCCCAGTACTTC. This chain uses TRBV6-1 with TRBJ2-5, with 12 nucleotides matching TRBD2. J gave up 9 bases and V 2 bases, and 4 bases lay outside the gene matches. Germline V lookup: CDR1 MNHNS, CDR2 SASEGT. The CDR3 runs 14 residues.

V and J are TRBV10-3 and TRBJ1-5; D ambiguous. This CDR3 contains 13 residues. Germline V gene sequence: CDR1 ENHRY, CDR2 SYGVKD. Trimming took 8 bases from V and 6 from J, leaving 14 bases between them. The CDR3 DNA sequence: TGTGCCATCGGGCAGGTGTCGAGTCAGCCCCAGCATTTT. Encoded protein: CAIGQVSSQPQHF.

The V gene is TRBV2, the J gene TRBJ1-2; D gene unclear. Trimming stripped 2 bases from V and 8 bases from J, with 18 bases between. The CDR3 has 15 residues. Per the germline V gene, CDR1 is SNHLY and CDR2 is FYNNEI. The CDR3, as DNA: TGTGCCAGCAGTGAAACAGCCCAGCCCGGATTCGGCTACACCTTC. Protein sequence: CASSETAQPGFGYTF.

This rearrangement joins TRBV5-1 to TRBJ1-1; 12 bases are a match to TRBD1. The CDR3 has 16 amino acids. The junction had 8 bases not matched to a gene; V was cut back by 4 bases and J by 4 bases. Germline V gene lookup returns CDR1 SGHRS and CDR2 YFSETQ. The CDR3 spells CASSQGQGAGTTEAFF. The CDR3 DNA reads TGCGCCAGCAGCCAGGGACAGGGGGCTGGGACCACTGAAGCTTTCTTT.

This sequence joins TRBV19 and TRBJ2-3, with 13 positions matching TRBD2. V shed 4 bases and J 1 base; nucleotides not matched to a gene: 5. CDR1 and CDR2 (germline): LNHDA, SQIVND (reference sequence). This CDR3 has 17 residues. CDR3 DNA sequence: TGTGCCAGTAGTAATCGACTAGCGGGGGGTCGCACAGATACGCAGTATTTT. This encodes CASSNRLAGGRTDTQYF.

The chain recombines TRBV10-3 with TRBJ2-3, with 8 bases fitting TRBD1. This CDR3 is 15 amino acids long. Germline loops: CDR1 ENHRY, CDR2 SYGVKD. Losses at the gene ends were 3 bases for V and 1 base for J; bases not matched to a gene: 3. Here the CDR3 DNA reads TGTGCCATCAGTGAAGACAGGGGACGCACAGATACGCAGTATTTT. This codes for CAISEDRGRTDTQYF.

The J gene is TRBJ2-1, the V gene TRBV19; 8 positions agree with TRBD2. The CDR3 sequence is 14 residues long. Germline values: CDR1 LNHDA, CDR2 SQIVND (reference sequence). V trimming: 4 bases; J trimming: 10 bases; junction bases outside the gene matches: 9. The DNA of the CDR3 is TGTGCCAGTAGTACCCTCGGGGGGGCCGACGAGCAGTTCTTC. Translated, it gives CASSTLGGADEQFF. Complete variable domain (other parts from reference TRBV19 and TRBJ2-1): DGGITQSPKYLFRKEGQNVTLSCEQNLNHDAMYWYRQDPGQGLRLIYYSQIVNDFQKGDIAEGYSVSREKKESFPLTVTSAQKNPTAFYLCASSTLGGADEQFFGPGTRLTVL.

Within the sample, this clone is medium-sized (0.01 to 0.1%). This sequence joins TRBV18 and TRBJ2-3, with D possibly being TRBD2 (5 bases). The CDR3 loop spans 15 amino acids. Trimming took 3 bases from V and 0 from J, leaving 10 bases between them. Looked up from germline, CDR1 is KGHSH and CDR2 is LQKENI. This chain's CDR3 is CASSPGLASTDTQYF. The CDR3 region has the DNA TGTGCCAGCTCACCTGGACTGGCTAGCACAGATACGCAGTATTTT.

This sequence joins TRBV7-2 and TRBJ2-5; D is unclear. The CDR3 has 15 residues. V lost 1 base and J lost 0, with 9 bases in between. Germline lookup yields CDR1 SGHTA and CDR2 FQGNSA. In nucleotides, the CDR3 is TGTGCCAGCAGCTTAGGAGGCCGGGACCAAGAGACCCAGTACTTC. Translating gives CASSLGGRDQETQYF.